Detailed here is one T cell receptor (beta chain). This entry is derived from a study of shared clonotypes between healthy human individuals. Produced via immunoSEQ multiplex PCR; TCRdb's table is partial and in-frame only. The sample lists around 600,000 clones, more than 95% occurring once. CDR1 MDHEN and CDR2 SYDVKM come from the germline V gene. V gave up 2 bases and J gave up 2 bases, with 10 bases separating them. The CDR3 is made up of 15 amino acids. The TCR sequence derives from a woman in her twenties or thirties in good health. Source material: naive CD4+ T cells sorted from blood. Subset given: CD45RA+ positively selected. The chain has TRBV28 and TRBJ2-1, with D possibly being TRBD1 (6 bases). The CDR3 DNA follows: TGTGCCAGCAGTTTACCGGACAGAACCTACAATGAGCAGTTCTTC. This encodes CASSLPDRTYNEQFF.